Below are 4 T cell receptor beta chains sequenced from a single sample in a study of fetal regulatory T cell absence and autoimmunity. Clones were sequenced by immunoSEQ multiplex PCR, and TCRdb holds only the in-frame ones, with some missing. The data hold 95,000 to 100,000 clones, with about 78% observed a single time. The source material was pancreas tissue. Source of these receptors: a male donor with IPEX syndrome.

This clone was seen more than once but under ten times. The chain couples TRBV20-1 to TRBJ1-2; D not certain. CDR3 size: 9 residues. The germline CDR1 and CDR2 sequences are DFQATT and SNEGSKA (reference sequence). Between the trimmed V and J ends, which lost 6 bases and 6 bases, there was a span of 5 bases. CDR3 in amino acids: CSARNGYTF. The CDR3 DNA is TGCAGTGCCCGTAATGGCTACACCTTC.

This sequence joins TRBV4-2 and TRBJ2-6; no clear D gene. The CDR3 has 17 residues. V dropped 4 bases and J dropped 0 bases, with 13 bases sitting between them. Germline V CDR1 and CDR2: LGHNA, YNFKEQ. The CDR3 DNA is TGTGCCAGCAGCCTCCACACGGGCTCCTCTGGGGCCAACGTCCTGACTTTC. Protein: CASSLHTGSSGANVLTF.

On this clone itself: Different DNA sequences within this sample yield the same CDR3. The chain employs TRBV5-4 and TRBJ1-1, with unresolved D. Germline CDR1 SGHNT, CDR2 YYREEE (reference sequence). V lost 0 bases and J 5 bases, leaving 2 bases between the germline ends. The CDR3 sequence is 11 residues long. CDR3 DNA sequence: TGTGCCAGCAGCTTGGGGACTGAAGCTTTCTTT. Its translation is CASSLGTEAFF. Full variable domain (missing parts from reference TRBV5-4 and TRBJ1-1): ETGVTQSPTHLIKTRGQQVTLRCSSQSGHNTVSWYQQALGQGPQFIFQYYREEENGRGNFPPRFSGLQFPNYSSELNVNALELDDSALYLCASSLGTEAFFGQGTRLTVV.

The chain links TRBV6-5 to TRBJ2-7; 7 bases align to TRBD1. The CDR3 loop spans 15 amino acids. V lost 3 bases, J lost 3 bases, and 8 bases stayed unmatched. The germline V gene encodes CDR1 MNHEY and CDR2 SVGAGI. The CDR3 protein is CASSYYRGPLYEQYF. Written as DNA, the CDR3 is TGTGCCAGCAGTTATTACAGGGGCCCTCTCTACGAGCAGTACTTC.